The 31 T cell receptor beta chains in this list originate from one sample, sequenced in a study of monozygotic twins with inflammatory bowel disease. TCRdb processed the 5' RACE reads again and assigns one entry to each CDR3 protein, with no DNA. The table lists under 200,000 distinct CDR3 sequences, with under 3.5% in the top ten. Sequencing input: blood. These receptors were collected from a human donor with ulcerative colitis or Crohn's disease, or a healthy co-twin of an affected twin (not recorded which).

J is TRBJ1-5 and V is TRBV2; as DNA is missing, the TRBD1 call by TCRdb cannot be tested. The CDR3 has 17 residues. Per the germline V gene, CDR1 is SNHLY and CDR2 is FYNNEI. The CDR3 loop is CASSPKGGGESNQPQHF.

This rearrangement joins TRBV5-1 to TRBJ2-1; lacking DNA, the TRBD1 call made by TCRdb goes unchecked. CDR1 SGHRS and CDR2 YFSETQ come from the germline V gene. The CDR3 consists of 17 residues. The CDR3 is CASSLVGTGGFYNEQFF.

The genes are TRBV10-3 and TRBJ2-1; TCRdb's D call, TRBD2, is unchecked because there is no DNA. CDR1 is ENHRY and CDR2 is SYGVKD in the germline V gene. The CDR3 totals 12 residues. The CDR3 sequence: CATGRPYNEQFF.

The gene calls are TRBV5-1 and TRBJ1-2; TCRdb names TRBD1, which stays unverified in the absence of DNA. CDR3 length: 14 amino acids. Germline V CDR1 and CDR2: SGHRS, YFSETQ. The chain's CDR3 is CASSPRDRNYGYTF.

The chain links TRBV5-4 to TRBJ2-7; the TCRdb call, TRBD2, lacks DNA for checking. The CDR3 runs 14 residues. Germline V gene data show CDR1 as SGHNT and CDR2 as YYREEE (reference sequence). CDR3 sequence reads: CASSFRDSPYEQYF. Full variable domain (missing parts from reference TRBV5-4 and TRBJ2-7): ETGVTQSPTHLIKTRGQQVTLRCSSQSGHNTVSWYQQALGQGPQFIFQYYREEENGRGNFPPRFSGLQFPNYSSELNVNALELDDSALYLCASSFRDSPYEQYFGPGTRLTVT.

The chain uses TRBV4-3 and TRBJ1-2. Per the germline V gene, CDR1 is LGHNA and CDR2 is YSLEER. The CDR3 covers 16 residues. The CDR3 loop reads CASSQGTQGLNYGYTF.

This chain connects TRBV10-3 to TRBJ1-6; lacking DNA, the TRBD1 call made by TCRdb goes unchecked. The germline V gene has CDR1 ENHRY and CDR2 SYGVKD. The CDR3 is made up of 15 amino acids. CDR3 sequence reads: CAISVHRGHDSPLHF.

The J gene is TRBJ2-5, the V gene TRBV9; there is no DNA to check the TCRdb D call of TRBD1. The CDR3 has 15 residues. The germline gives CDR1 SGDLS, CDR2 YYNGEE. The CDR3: CASSVGPLEGETQYF.

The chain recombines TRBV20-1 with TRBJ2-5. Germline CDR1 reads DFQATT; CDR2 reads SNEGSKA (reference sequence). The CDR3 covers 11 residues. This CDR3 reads CSLGLQETQYF.

Here the CDR3 reads CASSYSNLRDTDTQYF. J is TRBJ2-3 and V is TRBV6-5; TCRdb calls TRBD1, which cannot be checked without DNA. This CDR3 is 16 amino acids long. Germline CDR1 and CDR2: MNHEY and SVGAGI.

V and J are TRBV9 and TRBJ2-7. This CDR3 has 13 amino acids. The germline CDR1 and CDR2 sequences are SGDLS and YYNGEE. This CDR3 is CASSRAGTYEQYF.

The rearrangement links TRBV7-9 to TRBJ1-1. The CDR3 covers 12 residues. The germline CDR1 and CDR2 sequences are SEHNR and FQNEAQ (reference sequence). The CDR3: CASSPRGYEAFF.

This CDR3 reads CASSSFSGTGYTF. The chain combines TRBV27 with TRBJ1-2; TCRdb lists TRBD1, though no DNA is available to test this call. The CDR3 covers 13 residues. Germline V lookup: CDR1 MNHEY, CDR2 SMNVEV (reference sequence).

The CDR3 sequence is CASSLGGQGLWGYTF. The chain employs TRBV7-9 and TRBJ1-2; TCRdb gives TRBD1 as the D gene, but with no DNA this cannot be confirmed. CDR1 is SEHNR, CDR2 FQNEAQ, per germline (reference sequence). The CDR3 is made up of 15 amino acids.

The CDR3 protein is CASSQESGARTSRAKNIQYF. J is TRBJ2-4 and V is TRBV4-3; no DNA is available, so the TRBD1 call from TCRdb remains unchecked. This CDR3 contains 20 residues. Germline values: CDR1 LGHNA, CDR2 YSLEER.

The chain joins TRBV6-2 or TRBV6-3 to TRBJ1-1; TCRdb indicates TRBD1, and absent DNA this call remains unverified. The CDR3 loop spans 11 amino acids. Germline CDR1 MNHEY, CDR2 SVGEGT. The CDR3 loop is CASSAGTKAFF.

CDR3 residues: CASSLVWDREREQFF. The rearrangement joins TRBV11-2 to TRBJ2-1; the D call from TCRdb, TRBD1, cannot be confirmed without DNA. The CDR3 covers 15 residues. In germline, CDR1 is SGHAT, CDR2 FQNNGV. The full variable domain, with the rest looked up from reference TRBV11-2 and TRBJ2-1, is EAGVAQSPRYKIIEKRQSVAFWCNPISGHATLYWYQQILGQGPKLLIQFQNNGVVDDSQLPKDRFSAERLKGVDSTLKIQPAKLEDSAVYLCASSLVWDREREQFFGPGTRLTVL.

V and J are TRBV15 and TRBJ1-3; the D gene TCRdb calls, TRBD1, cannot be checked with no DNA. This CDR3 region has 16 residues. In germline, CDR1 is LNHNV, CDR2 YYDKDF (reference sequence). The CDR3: CATSGTDRASGNTIYF.

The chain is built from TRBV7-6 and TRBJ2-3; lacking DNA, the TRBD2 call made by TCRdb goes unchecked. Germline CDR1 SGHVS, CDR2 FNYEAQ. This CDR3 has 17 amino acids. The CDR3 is CASSPANRARTSDTQYF.

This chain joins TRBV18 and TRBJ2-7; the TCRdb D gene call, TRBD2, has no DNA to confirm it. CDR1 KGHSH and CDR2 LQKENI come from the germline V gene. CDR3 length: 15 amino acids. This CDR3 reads CASSPGTWASHEQYF. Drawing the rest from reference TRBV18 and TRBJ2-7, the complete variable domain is NAGVMQNPRHLVRRRGQEARLRCSPMKGHSHVYWYRQLPEEGLKFMVYLQKENIIDESGMPKERFSAEFPKEGPSILRIQQVVRGDSAAYFCASSPGTWASHEQYFGPGTRLTVT.

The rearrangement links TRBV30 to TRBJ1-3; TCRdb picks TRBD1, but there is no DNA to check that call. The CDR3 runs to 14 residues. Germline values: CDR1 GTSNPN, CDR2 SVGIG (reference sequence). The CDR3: CAWSVGQEGNTIYF. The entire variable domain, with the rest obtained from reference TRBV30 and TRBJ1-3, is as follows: SQTIHQWPATLVQPVGSPLSLECTVEGTSNPNLYWYRQAAGRGLQLLFYSVGIGQISSEVPQNLSASRPQDRQFILSSKKLLLSDSGFYLCAWSVGQEGNTIYFGEGSWLTVV.

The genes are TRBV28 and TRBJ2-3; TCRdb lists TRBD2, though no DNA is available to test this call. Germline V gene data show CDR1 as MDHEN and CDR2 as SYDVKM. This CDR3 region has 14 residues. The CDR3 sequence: CASTPPGSTDTQYF.

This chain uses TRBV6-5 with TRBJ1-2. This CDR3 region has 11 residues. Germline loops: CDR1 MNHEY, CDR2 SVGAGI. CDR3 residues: CASRADYGYTF.

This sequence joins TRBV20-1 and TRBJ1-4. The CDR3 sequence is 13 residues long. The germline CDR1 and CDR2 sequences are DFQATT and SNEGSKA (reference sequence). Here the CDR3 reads CSAFDGPNEKLFF.

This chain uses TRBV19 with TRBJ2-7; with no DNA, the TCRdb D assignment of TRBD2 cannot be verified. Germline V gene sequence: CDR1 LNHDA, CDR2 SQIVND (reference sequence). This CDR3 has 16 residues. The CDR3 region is CASSIDPGLAFNEQYF.

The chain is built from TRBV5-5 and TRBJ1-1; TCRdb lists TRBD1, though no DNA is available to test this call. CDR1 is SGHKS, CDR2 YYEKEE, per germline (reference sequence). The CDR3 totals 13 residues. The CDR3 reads CASSQTGDTEAFF. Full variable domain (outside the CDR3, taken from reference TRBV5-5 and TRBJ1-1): DAGVTQSPTHLIKTRGQQVTLRCSPISGHKSVSWYQQVLGQGPQFIFQYYEKEERGRGNFPDRFSARQFPNYSSELNVNALLLGDSALYLCASSQTGDTEAFFGQGTRLTVV.

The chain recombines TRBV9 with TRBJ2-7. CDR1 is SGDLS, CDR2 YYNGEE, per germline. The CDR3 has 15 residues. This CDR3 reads CASSVTSELSYEQYF.

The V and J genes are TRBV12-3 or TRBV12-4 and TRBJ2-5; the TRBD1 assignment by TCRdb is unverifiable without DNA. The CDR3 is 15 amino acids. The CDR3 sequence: CASSELGYGTGTQYF.

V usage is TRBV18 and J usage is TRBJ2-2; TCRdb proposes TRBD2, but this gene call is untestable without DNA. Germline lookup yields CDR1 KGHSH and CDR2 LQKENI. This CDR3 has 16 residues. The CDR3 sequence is CASSPQTLAATGELFF.

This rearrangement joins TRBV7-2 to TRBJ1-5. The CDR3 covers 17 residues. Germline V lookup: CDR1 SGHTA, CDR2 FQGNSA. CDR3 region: CASSSPLGVKGNQPQHF.

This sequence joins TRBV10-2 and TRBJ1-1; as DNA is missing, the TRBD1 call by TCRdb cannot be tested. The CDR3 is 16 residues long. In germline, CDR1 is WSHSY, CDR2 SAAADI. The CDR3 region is CASSESKGQLNTEAFF.